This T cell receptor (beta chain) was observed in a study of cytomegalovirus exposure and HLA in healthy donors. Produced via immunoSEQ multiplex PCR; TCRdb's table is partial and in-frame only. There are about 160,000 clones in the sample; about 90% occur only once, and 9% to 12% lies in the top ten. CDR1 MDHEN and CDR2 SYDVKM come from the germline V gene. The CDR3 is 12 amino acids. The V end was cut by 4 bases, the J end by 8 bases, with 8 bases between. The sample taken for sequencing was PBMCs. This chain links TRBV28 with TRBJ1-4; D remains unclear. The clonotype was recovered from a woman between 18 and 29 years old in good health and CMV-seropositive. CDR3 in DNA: TGTGCCAGCAGTTCAGGTTGGGAAAAACTGTTTTTT. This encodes CASSSGWEKLFF.